This TCR beta chain comes out of a study of PD-L1 blockade in urothelial cancer. Looking at the study overall: Patients had undergone 0 to 3 prior chemotherapy regimens. Study-level findings and limits: Enhanced expansion of tumor-associated blood clones at 3 weeks characterized durable-benefit patients.

This clone was counted a few times. Its antigen is still unknown. Enrolled patients showed locally advanced or metastatic urothelial carcinoma. Sequencing used immunoSEQ multiplex PCR; TCRdb keeps in-frame clones, though not all of them. The sample gives hundreds of clones, around 40% of which show up once; approximately 16% is in the top ten. CDR1 is MNHGY and CDR2 is SAAAGT in the germline V gene. V shed 9 bases, J shed 6 bases, and the junction held 17 bases outside the gene matches. The CDR3 runs to 15 residues. The sequencing here drew on tumor tissue, taken before atezolizumab (anti-PD-L1) treatment. The chain is built from TRBV6-8 and TRBJ2-7; 7 positions agree with TRBD2. The TCR originated in a man aged 65 to 79 with urothelial cancer. CDR3 coding DNA: TGTGCCAGTAGGTCAGCGGGGACTCCTCGGGGCGAGCAGTACTTC. This codes for CASRSAGTPRGEQYF.